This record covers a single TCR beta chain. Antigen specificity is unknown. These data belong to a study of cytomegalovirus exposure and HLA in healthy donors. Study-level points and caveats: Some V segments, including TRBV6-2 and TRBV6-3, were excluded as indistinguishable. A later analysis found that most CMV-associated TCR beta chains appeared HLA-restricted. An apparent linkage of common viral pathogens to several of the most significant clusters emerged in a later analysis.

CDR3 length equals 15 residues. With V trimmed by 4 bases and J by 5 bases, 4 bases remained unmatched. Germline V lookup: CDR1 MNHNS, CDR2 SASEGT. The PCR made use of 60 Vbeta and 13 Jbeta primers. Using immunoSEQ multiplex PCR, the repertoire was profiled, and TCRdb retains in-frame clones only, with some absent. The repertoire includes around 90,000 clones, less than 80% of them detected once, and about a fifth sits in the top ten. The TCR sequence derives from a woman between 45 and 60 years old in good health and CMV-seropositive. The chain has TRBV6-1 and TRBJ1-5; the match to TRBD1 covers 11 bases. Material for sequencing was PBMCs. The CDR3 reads CASSVRDRGYQPQHF. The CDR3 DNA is TGTGCCAGCAGTGTCCGGGACAGGGGGTATCAGCCCCAGCATTTT.